These T cell receptor beta chains were read from a single sample in a study of T cell responses to AZD1222 COVID-19 vaccine. Here immunoSEQ multiplex PCR was the method, and the copy in TCRdb shows in-frame clones only, minus some. Among over 100,000 clones, over 75% were seen once, and the ten largest hold around 20%. The material was peripheral blood, obtained on day 0 of AZD1222 vaccination. The receptor set was obtained from an adult in good health. CDR3s include the opening cysteine and the closing phenylalanine or tryptophan. The D gene is left open where the match is weak. Size is omitted from some rows. Given values are once, few, many or a class for expanded clones.

v_gene	j_gene	len	abundance	d_gene	CDR3aa	CDR3nt
TRBV6-1	TRBJ1-4	14	-	-	CASSERGLREKLFF	TGTGCCAGCAGTGAAAGAGGACTGCGTGAAAAACTGTTTTTT
TRBV6-6	TRBJ2-5	14	-	TRBD1	CASSPDRKQETQYF	TGTGCCAGCAGTCCGGACAGGAAACAAGAGACCCAGTACTTC
TRBV6-5	TRBJ2-7	15	-	TRBD2	CASSTPTSGRPGQYF	TGTGCCAGCAGCACACCGACTAGCGGGCGCCCAGGGCAGTACTTC
TRBV7-3	TRBJ2-7	15	few	TRBD2	CASSPVAGNAYEQYF	TGTGCCAGCAGCCCCGTAGCGGGTAATGCCTACGAGCAGTACTTC
TRBV7-6	TRBJ2-3	15	-	-	CASSLMQGRGDTQYF	TGTGCCAGCAGCTTAATGCAGGGCCGCGGGGATACGCAGTATTTT
TRBV4-2	TRBJ2-5	12	-	-	CASSQDVETQYF	TGTGCCAGCAGCCAAGATGTGGAGACCCAGTACTTC
TRBV5-1	TRBJ2-1	17	once	TRBD2	CASSFWTSGGAYNEQFF	TGCGCCAGCAGCTTTTGGACTAGCGGGGGGGCCTACAATGAGCAGTTCTTC
TRBV6-5	TRBJ2-5	12	-	TRBD2	CASREGPETQYF	TGTGCCAGCCGGGAGGGGCCAGAGACCCAGTACTTC
TRBV19	TRBJ1-2	14	-	-	CASSIDGLVSGYTF	TGTGCCAGTAGTATAGACGGGTTAGTTAGCGGCTACACCTTC
TRBV20-1	TRBJ2-5	16	-	TRBD2	CSASNLLAGYQETQYF	TGCAGTGCTAGTAACCTCCTAGCGGGCTACCAAGAGACCCAGTACTTC
TRBV29-1	TRBJ2-3	14	-	-	CSVELRGRRDTQYF	TGCAGCGTTGAATTACGGGGGCGCAGAGATACGCAGTATTTT
TRBV6-2/TRBV6-3	TRBJ2-7	13	once	-	CASSYRGLYEQYF	TGTGCCAGCAGTTACCGGGGCCTCTACGAGCAGTACTTC
TRBV12-3/TRBV12-4	TRBJ2-1	13	-	-	CASSVGLRGEQFF	TGTGCCAGCAGTGTGGGACTCCGGGGTGAGCAGTTCTTC